These 32 T cell receptor beta chains originate from one sample sequenced in a study of PD-1 blockade in classical Hodgkin lymphoma. Patients all relapsed after autologous stem cell transplantation, and there was variation in brentuximab vedotin exposure. With magnetic negative selection, CD4+ T cells were purified from PBMCs that had been thawed. The method was immunoSEQ multiplex PCR; TCRdb's version includes in-frame clones alone and lacks a portion of them. The sample has around 6,000 clones; 78% are singletons. Material: CD4+ T cells from blood, obtained at baseline. These receptors were obtained from a human donor with classical Hodgkin lymphoma.

A single count supports this clone. The rearrangement uses TRBV7-7 and TRBJ2-3; D is possibly TRBD2 (5 bases). The CDR3 contains 13 residues. V shed 1 base and J shed 6 bases, with 8 bases lying between them. The germline V gene encodes CDR1 SSHAT and CDR2 FNYEAQ (reference sequence). CDR3 protein: CASSLERGDTQYF. The CDR3 nucleotides read TGTGCCAGCAGCTTAGAACGGGGTGATACGCAGTATTTT.

V usage is TRBV15 and J usage is TRBJ2-7, with D possibly matching TRBD1 (6 bases). The CDR3 contains 12 residues. Trimming removed 5 bases at V and 7 bases at J, with 12 bases between. The germline gives CDR1 LNHNV, CDR2 YYDKDF (reference sequence). The CDR3, as DNA: TGTGCCACCAGCCCTGGGGGCGATGAGCAGTACTTC. Translated: CATSPGGDEQYF.

The V call is TRBV11-3, the J call TRBJ2-1; no clear D gene. Germline V CDR1 and CDR2: SGHNT, YENEEA. The CDR3 runs to 14 residues. The CDR3 region has the DNA TGTTCGCAGAAAGGGCCTAATCGTTACAATGAGCAGTTCTTC. This encodes CSQKGPNRYNEQFF.

The chain has TRBV9 and TRBJ2-5; a weak D match, TRBD1 (5 bases). The assigned J gene may be wrong: the sequence end matches TRBJ2-7 better. The germline CDR1 and CDR2 sequences are SGDLS and YYNGEE. This CDR3 comprises 16 residues. The CDR3 sequence is CASSVGANRISYEQYF. DNA for the CDR3: TGTGCCAGCAGCGTAGGAGCGAACAGGATCTCCTACGAGCAGTACTTC.

This chain links TRBV11-2 with TRBJ2-1, with 9 nucleotides matching TRBD2. Germline CDR1 reads SGHAT; CDR2 reads FQNNGV. V was clipped by 1 base and J by 3 bases; unmatched bases: 4. The CDR3 length is 16 residues. CDR3 nucleotide sequence: TGTGCCAGCAGCTTAGTTGCGGGGGGGGACTACAATGAGCAGTTCTTC. Translation: CASSLVAGGDYNEQFF.

The J gene is TRBJ2-7, the V gene TRBV15; a possible D gene is TRBD1 (5 bases). This CDR3 has 14 residues. Deletions cut 5 bases from V and 2 bases from J, with 13 bases between. CDR1 and CDR2 from the germline V gene are LNHNV and YYDKDF (reference sequence). For the CDR3, the DNA is TGTGCCACCAGCCAAGGGGCAGATACCTACGAGCAGTACTTC. This gives the protein CATSQGADTYEQYF.

V and J are TRBV28 and TRBJ1-1; D perhaps matches TRBD1 (5 bases). Trimming took off 8 bases at V and 2 bases at J, with 12 bases between the two ends. CDR3 length equals 13 residues. Germline V gene lookup returns CDR1 MDHEN and CDR2 SYDVKM. The CDR3 DNA reads TGTGCCAGCGTCAGGCAGGGAAACACTGAAGCTTTCTTT. Encoded protein: CASVRQGNTEAFF.

The chain uses TRBV29-1 and TRBJ1-2, with D possibly TRBD1 on 6 matching bases. Looked up from germline, CDR1 is SQVTM and CDR2 is ANQGSEA. Between the trimmed V and J ends, which lost 7 bases and 4 bases, there was a span of 19 bases. CDR3 length: 14 residues. CDR3 coding DNA: TGCAGCGCCTCTGATAACAGGGCCGGCTATGGCTACACCTTC. It is translated as CSASDNRAGYGYTF.

This sequence joins TRBV5-1 and TRBJ2-7, with a tentative D call TRBD1 (5 bases). The germline V and J ends were trimmed by 2 bases and 5 bases, with 17 bases remaining between them. Germline loops: CDR1 SGHRS, CDR2 YFSETQ. The CDR3 length is 15 residues. The CDR3: CASSFKGSTTDEQYF. CDR3 sequence (DNA): TGCGCCAGCAGCTTTAAGGGGTCTACTACTGACGAGCAGTACTTC.

The genes are TRBV7-8 and TRBJ1-6, with TRBD1 as a possible D gene (5 bases). V was shortened by 2 bases and J by 2 bases, with 10 bases between the two germline ends. The CDR3 is made up of 16 amino acids. Per germline, CDR1 SGHVS and CDR2 FQNEAQ. The CDR3 DNA reads as TGTGCCAGCAGCTTAATGGGGGGACCCTATAATTCACCCCTCCACTTT. This gives the protein CASSLMGGPYNSPLHF.

The V call is TRBV7-2, the J call TRBJ2-1; D may be TRBD1 or TRBD2 (5 bases each). Looked up from germline, CDR1 is SGHTA and CDR2 is FQGNSA. This CDR3 is built from 14 residues. Trimming cost V 5 bases and J 8 bases, with 16 bases left between them. For the CDR3, the DNA is TGTGCCAGCAGCCGGGACGGGCCGTCCCATGAGCAGTTCTTC. This translates into CASSRDGPSHEQFF.

This clone was seen a single time. This chain uses TRBV27 with TRBJ2-1; TRBD2 aligns across 10 bases. Trimming at V came to 2 bases and at J to 7 bases, leaving 11 bases not matched to a gene. Germline lookup yields CDR1 MNHEY and CDR2 SMNVEV (reference sequence). The CDR3 loop spans 17 amino acids. The CDR3 DNA sequence: TGTGCCAGCAGTTTACTAGCGGGGGCCGAGTACAGGAATGAGCAGTTCTTC. It yields the protein CASSLLAGAEYRNEQFF.

The chain carries TRBV19 and TRBJ2-3; a possible D gene is TRBD2 (6 bases). V was pared by 7 bases and J by 0 bases, with 11 bases between. This CDR3 has 14 amino acids. Per germline, CDR1 LNHDA and CDR2 SQIVND (reference sequence). CDR3: CASIRRGSTDTQYF. For the CDR3, the DNA is TGTGCCAGTATACGTCGGGGGAGCACAGATACGCAGTATTTT.

The chain uses TRBV15 and TRBJ2-1; D might be TRBD1 or TRBD2, each matching 5 bases. Trimming took off 7 bases at V and 3 bases at J, with 16 bases between the two ends. Germline V gene lookup returns CDR1 LNHNV and CDR2 YYDKDF (reference sequence). This CDR3 has 15 amino acids. The CDR3 coding sequence is TGTGCCACCACTGCCGGGGACGATAACTACAATGAGCAGTTCTTC. The encoded protein is CATTAGDDNYNEQFF.

The chain joins TRBV7-2 to TRBJ2-6, with D unclear. V was trimmed by 1 base and J by 4 bases, leaving 11 bases between them. CDR1 is SGHTA, CDR2 FQGNSA, per germline. CDR3 length: 16 residues. The CDR3 loop is CASSLEAAGGANVLTF. The DNA for the CDR3 is TGTGCCAGCAGCTTAGAAGCCGCCGGGGGGGCCAACGTCCTGACTTTC.

The J gene is TRBJ1-5, the V gene TRBV11-1, with 7 bases lining up with TRBD1. Germline assignment: CDR1 SGHAT and CDR2 FQDESV (reference sequence). V lost 4 bases and J lost 4; bases outside the gene matches: 10. The CDR3 runs to 16 residues. CDR3 DNA sequence: TGTGCCAGCAGCTCAGATCCGGGACAGCGGAATCAGCCCCAGCATTTT. Amino acids: CASSSDPGQRNQPQHF.

The J gene is TRBJ2-7, the V gene TRBV10-3; tentative D call: TRBD1 (6 bases). Trimming took 4 bases from V and 5 from J, leaving 12 bases between them. CDR3 length equals 13 residues. Germline lookup yields CDR1 ENHRY and CDR2 SYGVKD. The CDR3 protein is CAISGQGLHEQYF. The CDR3 nucleotides are TGTGCCATCAGTGGGCAGGGGCTTCACGAGCAGTACTTC.

The V call is TRBV9, the J call TRBJ1-3; D is unresolved. Germline loops: CDR1 SGDLS, CDR2 YYNGEE. Trimming cost V 3 bases and J 0 bases, with 10 bases left between them. The CDR3 runs to 15 residues. CDR3 coding DNA: TGTGCCAGCAGCGCCGAGCCGGGCTCTGGAAACACCATATATTTT. This encodes CASSAEPGSGNTIYF.

The chain employs TRBV20-1 and TRBJ2-3; D is uncertain. The CDR3 totals 10 residues. Trimming took off 6 bases at V and 3 bases at J, with 4 bases between the two ends. Germline-derived CDR1 and CDR2 are DFQATT and SNEGSKA (reference sequence). This CDR3 reads CSALTDTQYF. DNA of the CDR3: TGCAGTGCGCTAACAGATACGCAGTATTTT.

The chain is built from TRBV7-6 and TRBJ2-5, with D perhaps matching TRBD2 (5 bases). The CDR3 sequence is 12 residues long. From germline, CDR1 is SGHVS and CDR2 FNYEAQ. V lost 5 bases and J lost 7, with 11 bases in between. CDR3 amino acids: CASSVFAGTQYF. The CDR3 bases are TGTGCCAGCAGCGTCTTTGCGGGGACCCAGTACTTC.

This chain joins TRBV28 and TRBJ2-5; possible D gene TRBD2, 5 bases. The ends were cut back, 6 bases at V and 3 bases at J, with 11 bases in the middle. CDR1 and CDR2 (germline): MDHEN, SYDVKM. The CDR3 consists of 13 residues. The CDR3: CASRIGREETQYF. For the CDR3, the DNA is TGTGCCAGCAGAATAGGGCGGGAAGAGACCCAGTACTTC.

The CDR3 reads CASISYTGELFF. The CDR3 DNA reads as TGTGCCAGCATATCGTACACCGGGGAGCTGTTTTTT. J is TRBJ2-2 and V is TRBV2; D gene unclear. Per the germline V gene, CDR1 is SNHLY and CDR2 is FYNNEI. Trimming stripped 7 bases from V and 3 bases from J, with 6 bases between. The CDR3 spans 12 residues.

This clone appeared a single time. V is TRBV19 and J is TRBJ2-1; D is unclear. V lost 4 bases to trimming and J lost 4 bases, with 14 bases between them. Germline values: CDR1 LNHDA, CDR2 SQIVND (reference sequence). The CDR3 totals 15 residues. CDR3 coding DNA: TGTGCCAGTAGTAGAGCATACTACCCTTACAATGAGCAGTTCTTC. Translated: CASSRAYYPYNEQFF.

This clone has a single count. CDR3: CASSQGGLAGYYEQYF. The CDR3 DNA reads as TGTGCCAGCAGCCAAGGGGGACTAGCGGGGTACTACGAGCAGTACTTC. The rearrangement joins TRBV14 to TRBJ2-7; 13 bases align to TRBD2. The CDR3 spans 16 residues. Per the germline V gene, CDR1 is SGHDN and CDR2 is FVKESK. Trimming cost V 1 base and J 3 bases; bases outside gene matches: 3.

The chain uses TRBV7-9 and TRBJ1-5; D is unclear. CDR3 length: 13 residues. Trimming left V 5 bases short and J 6 bases short, with 11 bases between. Germline V CDR1 and CDR2: SEHNR, FQNEAQ (reference sequence). In DNA form, the CDR3 reads TGTGCCAGCAGCCTCCTCATGGGTCAGCCCCAGCATTTT. This encodes CASSLLMGQPQHF.

This clone occurred a few times. The chain couples TRBV19 to TRBJ1-2; D is uncertain. This CDR3 comprises 13 residues. Germline lookup yields CDR1 LNHDA and CDR2 SQIVND (reference sequence). The germline V and J ends were trimmed by 1 base and 4 bases, with 7 bases remaining between them. The CDR3 bases are TGTGCCAGTAGTATAGGGGCGCGCTATGGCTACACCTTC. Its translation: CASSIGARYGYTF.

The chain recombines TRBV28 with TRBJ2-6; tentative D call: TRBD1 (6 bases). From germline, CDR1 is MDHEN and CDR2 SYDVKM. Trimming cost V 5 bases and J 4 bases, with 15 bases left between them. The CDR3 contains 16 residues. CDR3 in DNA: TGTGCCAGCAGTCGAGCAGGGGTCTCAGGGGCCAACGTCCTGACTTTC. It codes for CASSRAGVSGANVLTF.

The V call is TRBV4-1, the J call TRBJ1-5, with D perhaps matching TRBD1 (6 bases). CDR3 length equals 17 residues. Trimming left V 7 bases short and J 2 bases short, with 21 bases between. Germline loops: CDR1 MGHRA, CDR2 YSYEKL. The CDR3 bases are TGCGCCAGCACCAAAGAAGGGGTCGGGGGCGGCAATCAGCCCCAGCATTTT. Translating it yields CASTKEGVGGGNQPQHF.

The chain recombines TRBV5-4 with TRBJ2-7; 7 positions agree with TRBD1. The CDR3 covers 14 residues. CDR1 is SGHNT, CDR2 YYREEE, per germline (reference sequence). Germline trimming cut 3 bases from V and 7 bases from J; bases unmatched to any gene: 10. The DNA for the CDR3 is TGTGCCAGCAGCTCCCTAAAGGGGGCGAGGGAGCAGTACTTC. Encoded protein: CASSSLKGAREQYF.

This chain connects TRBV7-9 to TRBJ1-4, with D perhaps TRBD1 (6 bases). Germline V gives CDR1 SEHNR, CDR2 FQNEAQ (reference sequence). The CDR3 has 15 residues. With 2 bases removed from V and 5 bases from J, the gap between germline ends came to 12 bases. CDR3: CASSLSGTPNEKLFF. As DNA, the CDR3 is TGTGCCAGCAGCTTAAGTGGGACACCGAATGAAAAACTGTTTTTT.

J is TRBJ1-1 and V is TRBV4-3, with no clear D. Trimming removed 1 base at V and 10 bases at J, with 13 bases between. Germline V gives CDR1 LGHNA, CDR2 YSLEER. The CDR3 totals 13 residues. The CDR3 region is CASSQGNSVGAFF. The CDR3, as DNA: TGCGCCAGCAGCCAAGGAAACAGTGTAGGAGCTTTCTTT.

CDR3: CASASRAGGGDTQYF. The CDR3 coding sequence is TGTGCCAGCGCCTCGCGGGCGGGGGGAGGAGATACGCAGTATTTT. The V call is TRBV28, the J call TRBJ2-3; 8 nucleotides match TRBD2. This CDR3 contains 15 residues. Trimming cost V 8 bases and J 5 bases; bases outside gene matches: 12. Germline-derived CDR1 and CDR2 are MDHEN and SYDVKM.